The 32 T cell receptor beta chains presented below share a single source sample, sequenced in a study of T cell responses to AZD1222 COVID-19 vaccine. Sequencing was performed with immunoSEQ multiplex PCR; in TCRdb, only in-frame clones are kept and a portion is missing. Of approximately 100,000 clones in the sample, roughly nine tenths were seen once. Sequencing used peripheral blood, obtained on day 0 of AZD1222 vaccination. The receptors come from an adult in good health.

The CDR3 sequence is CASSPLRGQNTGELFF. CDR3 nucleotide sequence: TGTGCCAGCAGCCCTCTAAGGGGACAGAACACCGGGGAGCTGTTTTTT. This rearrangement joins TRBV7-7 to TRBJ2-2; tentative D call: TRBD1 (6 bases). The CDR3 runs 16 residues. Germline V gene lookup returns CDR1 SSHAT and CDR2 FNYEAQ (reference sequence). The germline V and J ends were trimmed by 5 bases and 1 base, with 14 bases remaining between them.

The chain is built from TRBV7-2 and TRBJ1-5; tentative D call: TRBD1 (5 bases). The length of the CDR3 is 14 residues. Between the trimmed V and J ends, which lost 5 bases and 2 bases, there was a span of 10 bases. The germline V gene encodes CDR1 SGHTA and CDR2 FQGNSA. Here the CDR3 reads CASSPGGRNQPQHF. The CDR3 DNA reads as TGTGCCAGCAGCCCGGGGGGTCGCAATCAGCCCCAGCATTTT. Drawing the rest from reference TRBV7-2 and TRBJ1-5, the complete variable domain is GAGVSQSPSNKVTEKGKDVELRCDPISGHTALYWYRQSLGQGLEFLIYFQGNSAPDKSGLPSDRFSAERTGGSVSTLTIQRTQQEDSAVYLCASSPGGRNQPQHFGDGTRLSIL.

The V and J genes are TRBV5-1 and TRBJ2-2; the D is unclear. This CDR3 is 16 amino acids long. Germline V gene lookup returns CDR1 SGHRS and CDR2 YFSETQ. With 0 bases removed from V and 1 base from J, the gap between germline ends came to 10 bases. The CDR3 region has the DNA TGCGCCAGCAGCTTGGCCGAGTCCGGGAACACCGGGGAGCTGTTTTTT. This sequence encodes CASSLAESGNTGELFF.

The V gene is TRBV29-1, the J gene TRBJ1-1; no clear D. Trimming removed 7 bases at V and 0 bases at J, with 9 bases between. The CDR3 is 12 amino acids. Per the germline V gene, CDR1 is SQVTM and CDR2 is ANQGSEA. The CDR3 loop reads CSAIQLNTEAFF. In DNA, the CDR3 is TGCAGCGCCATCCAGTTGAACACTGAAGCTTTCTTT.

CDR3 coding DNA: TGTGCCAGCTCACCCGTCCCCACAGGGGGAACGCGCACAGATACGCAGTATTTT. Translation gives CASSPVPTGGTRTDTQYF. J is TRBJ2-3 and V is TRBV18; TRBD1 matches 8 bases. The germline gives CDR1 KGHSH, CDR2 LQKENI. V gave up 3 bases and J gave up 1 base; unmatched junction bases: 12. The CDR3 contains 18 residues.

The gene calls are TRBV12-3 or TRBV12-4 and TRBJ2-2; the D is unclear. This CDR3 has 12 residues. V was trimmed by 3 bases and J by 4 bases, leaving 3 bases between them. The chain's CDR3 is CASSFPTGELFF. CDR3 bases: TGTGCCAGCAGTTTTCCCACCGGGGAGCTGTTTTTT.

This chain links TRBV6-5 with TRBJ1-6, with TRBD1 identical over 11 bases. Looked up from germline, CDR1 is MNHEY and CDR2 is SVGAGI. J was trimmed by 7 bases and V by 2 bases; bases with no gene match: 4. The CDR3 consists of 16 residues. In nucleotides, the CDR3 is TGTGCCAGCAGTTACGATGGGACAGGGGGGAATTCACCCCTCCACTTT. It specifies CASSYDGTGGNSPLHF.

The CDR3 coding sequence is TGTGCCAGCAGCTTGCCAGGGTGGTCCTACAATGAGCAGTTCTTC. It encodes CASSLPGWSYNEQFF. The chain joins TRBV5-8 to TRBJ2-1, with a weak D call TRBD1 (5 bases). Per germline, CDR1 SGHTS and CDR2 YDEGEE. The CDR3 contains 15 residues. With 1 base removed from V and 1 base from J, the gap between germline ends came to 9 bases.

This rearrangement joins TRBV2 to TRBJ1-1; D is uncertain. Germline CDR1 reads SNHLY; CDR2 reads FYNNEI. This CDR3 region has 14 residues. Trimming stripped 8 bases from V and 1 base from J, with 14 bases between. The chain's CDR3 is CASRQTVSNTEAFF. The CDR3 coding sequence is TGTGCCAGCCGGCAGACGGTTTCGAACACTGAAGCTTTCTTT.

This chain joins TRBV7-2 and TRBJ1-4; the D gene is possibly TRBD1 (6 bases). V shed 5 bases and J shed 5 bases, with 12 bases lying between them. Germline values: CDR1 SGHTA, CDR2 FQGNSA. The CDR3 consists of 14 residues. The CDR3 nucleotides read TGTGCCAGCAGCGGAGGGGGTTCGAATGAAAAACTGTTTTTT. This encodes CASSGGGSNEKLFF.

The chain recombines TRBV5-1 with TRBJ2-2; D remains ambiguous. This CDR3 region has 14 residues. V was shortened by 0 bases and J by 3 bases, with 6 bases between the two germline ends. From germline, CDR1 is SGHRS and CDR2 YFSETQ. The CDR3 spells CASSLGRDTGELFF. CDR3 nucleotide sequence: TGCGCCAGCAGCTTGGGGAGAGACACCGGGGAGCTGTTTTTT.

The chain employs TRBV19 and TRBJ2-5; D ambiguous. The length of the CDR3 is 13 residues. Trimming left V 5 bases short and J 7 bases short, with 14 bases between. Germline V gene lookup returns CDR1 LNHDA and CDR2 SQIVND (reference sequence). The CDR3 bases are TGTGCCAGTAGTTCGACGGCCATGGGGACCCAGTACTTC. Its translation: CASSSTAMGTQYF.

CDR3 nucleotide sequence: TGTGCCAGCTCACCATCCGGTCGTGACGAGCAGTACTTC. It codes for CASSPSGRDEQYF. This sequence joins TRBV18 and TRBJ2-7, with D uncertain. Germline V gene lookup returns CDR1 KGHSH and CDR2 LQKENI. Deletions cut 2 bases from V and 5 bases from J, with 10 bases between. CDR3 length: 13 amino acids.

J is TRBJ1-1 and V is TRBV29-1; D possibly corresponds to TRBD1 (5 bases). The CDR3 totals 15 residues. Germline lookup yields CDR1 SQVTM and CDR2 ANQGSEA. V was clipped by 5 bases and J by 1 base, with 17 bases between them. The CDR3 nucleotides are TGCAGCGTTACCCCGACAGCCCTGGGGAACACTGAAGCTTTCTTT. It codes for CSVTPTALGNTEAFF.

The chain uses TRBV5-1 and TRBJ2-3; the D gene is possibly TRBD2 (6 bases). Germline CDR1 and CDR2: SGHRS and YFSETQ. V lost 2 bases to trimming and J lost 0 bases, with 7 bases between them. This CDR3 spans 14 amino acids. In DNA, the CDR3 is TGCGCCAGCAGCTTAGGAGGGAGCACAGATACGCAGTATTTT. It specifies CASSLGGSTDTQYF.

The genes are TRBV11-3 and TRBJ1-5, with 9 nucleotides matching TRBD1. Germline V gene data show CDR1 as SGHNT and CDR2 as YENEEA. With 5 bases clipped from V and 4 bases from J, the junction kept 9 bases outside the gene matches. The CDR3 sequence is 16 residues long. The CDR3 DNA reads TGTGCCAGCAGCCCTGGGACAGGGACGGCTAATCAGCCCCAGCATTTT. Its protein product is CASSPGTGTANQPQHF. The whole variable domain, filled in from reference TRBV11-3 and TRBJ1-5, reads EAGVVQSPRYKIIEKKQPVAFWCNPISGHNTLYWYLQNLGQGPELLIRYENEEAVDDSQLPKDRFSAERLKGVDSTLKIQPAELGDSAVYLCASSPGTGTANQPQHFGDGTRLSIL.

This clone was observed a few times. This chain joins TRBV6-5 and TRBJ1-6; D might be TRBD1 (6 bases). V gave up 1 base and J gave up 9 bases, with 10 bases separating them. This CDR3 is 14 amino acids long. Germline assignment: CDR1 MNHEY and CDR2 SVGAGI. The CDR3 protein is CASSYFQGSSPLHF. CDR3 coding DNA: TGTGCCAGCAGTTACTTCCAGGGGTCTTCACCCCTCCACTTT.

The chain recombines TRBV30 with TRBJ2-3, with D unclear. The CDR3 covers 12 residues. Germline CDR1 reads GTSNPN; CDR2 reads SVGIG (reference sequence). V lost 6 bases to trimming and J lost 2 bases, with 9 bases between them. The CDR3 DNA sequence: TGTGCCTGTCAGGAGTACACAGATACGCAGTATTTT. Amino acid sequence: CACQEYTDTQYF.

This clone was observed once. This chain joins TRBV23-1 and TRBJ2-1; 9 nucleotides align to TRBD2. TRBV23-1 is assigned to the ORF class and has an uncertain function. The V gene end was trimmed by 1 base and the J gene end by 5 bases; junction bases not matched to a gene: 6. This CDR3 region has 16 residues. The CDR3: CASSQWASGDHNEQFF. In DNA, the CDR3 is TGCGCCAGCAGTCAATGGGCTAGCGGGGACCACAATGAGCAGTTCTTC.

This chain joins TRBV24-1 and TRBJ1-2; D possibly corresponds to TRBD1 (5 bases). From germline, CDR1 is KGHDR and CDR2 SFDVKD. V lost 7 bases to trimming and J lost 5 bases, with 16 bases between them. The CDR3 is 14 amino acids. The CDR3 nucleotides read TGTGCCACCAGATGTGGGCAGGGTGGTTATGGCTACACCTTC. This codes for CATRCGQGGYGYTF.

This chain joins TRBV11-3 and TRBJ2-1; D not resolved. V lost 5 bases and J lost 3, with 8 bases in between. This CDR3 has 13 amino acids. Germline assignment: CDR1 SGHNT and CDR2 YENEEA. CDR3 in DNA: TGTGCCAGCAGCCTCATGGACTACAATGAGCAGTTCTTC. It specifies CASSLMDYNEQFF.

The chain employs TRBV14 and TRBJ2-1, with D possibly matching TRBD2 (5 bases). The V gene's germline CDR1 is SGHDN and CDR2 FVKESK. The CDR3 extends over 14 amino acids. The V and J ends lost 0 bases and 8 bases respectively, with 11 bases between them. CDR3 sequence reads: CASSQDLGVDEQFF. The CDR3 coding sequence is TGTGCCAGCAGCCAAGATCTGGGAGTGGATGAGCAGTTCTTC.

The chain is built from TRBV7-3 and TRBJ1-5, with D maybe TRBD1 (5 bases). Germline CDR1 and CDR2: SGHTA and FQGTGA. The CDR3 has 16 amino acids. V lost 3 bases and J 2 bases, leaving 14 bases between the germline ends. The CDR3 region has the DNA TGTGCCAGCAGCTTTAGGGACGTTAGGGGCAATCAGCCCCAGCATTTT. Encoded protein: CASSFRDVRGNQPQHF.

This chain uses TRBV24-1 with TRBJ2-7, with D possibly TRBD2 on 6 matching bases. CDR3 length: 17 amino acids. V was shortened by 1 base and J by 0 bases, with 15 bases between the two germline ends. From germline, CDR1 is KGHDR and CDR2 SFDVKD. In DNA, the CDR3 is TGTGCCACCAGTGATTTCCCGACGGGGGAGGACTCCTACGAGCAGTACTTC. Translated, it gives CATSDFPTGEDSYEQYF.

The rearrangement joins TRBV10-3 to TRBJ1-3; D is uncertain. Germline assignment: CDR1 ENHRY and CDR2 SYGVKD. The CDR3 sequence is 15 residues long. Trimming removed 6 bases from V and 2 bases from J, with 14 bases in between. In DNA, the CDR3 is TGTGCCATCAGAGTGGGCTCCCCGACTGGAAACACCATATATTTT. As protein: CAIRVGSPTGNTIYF.

The rearrangement links TRBV6-4 to TRBJ1-2; D perhaps matches TRBD1 (6 bases). Per germline, CDR1 MRHNA and CDR2 SNTAGT. The V gene lost 6 bases and the J gene lost 4 bases, with 18 bases spanning the gap. CDR3 size: 15 residues. DNA for the CDR3: TGTGCCAGCAGAGTTGCTCAGGGGAAAGGCTATGGCTACACCTTC. Protein sequence: CASRVAQGKGYGYTF.

CDR3 in DNA: TGTGCCAGCAGCTTCTCGCTGGGTGCGGCTCAAGAGACCCAGTACTTC. Translated: CASSFSLGAAQETQYF. The J gene is TRBJ2-5, the V gene TRBV5-5; D remains ambiguous. The CDR3 sequence is 16 residues long. Trimming removed 2 bases from V and 2 bases from J, with 16 bases in between. Germline values: CDR1 SGHKS, CDR2 YYEKEE (reference sequence).

This clone was detected a few times. The V call is TRBV6-4, the J call TRBJ2-1, with D possibly TRBD2 on 5 matching bases. Germline V gene sequence: CDR1 MRHNA, CDR2 SNTAGT. V was pared by 8 bases and J by 0 bases, with 17 bases between. The CDR3 is 16 amino acids. The CDR3 is CASHPTGNSSYNEQFF. CDR3 DNA: TGTGCCAGCCACCCTACCGGGAATTCCTCCTACAATGAGCAGTTCTTC.

The J gene is TRBJ2-2, the V gene TRBV7-8; D not certain. V was pared by 3 bases and J by 0 bases, with 8 bases between. CDR3 length: 15 amino acids. Germline CDR1 SGHVS, CDR2 FQNEAQ. The CDR3 region is CASSLVTTNTGELFF. CDR3 nucleotide sequence: TGTGCCAGCAGCTTGGTTACAACGAACACCGGGGAGCTGTTTTTT. Drawing the rest from reference TRBV7-8 and TRBJ2-2, the complete variable domain is GAGVSQSPRYKVAKRGQDVALRCDPISGHVSLFWYQQALGQGPEFLTYFQNEAQLDKSGLPSDRFFAERPEGSVSTLKIQRTQQEDSAVYLCASSLVTTNTGELFFGEGSRLTVL.

V usage is TRBV7-2 and J usage is TRBJ2-7, with TRBD2 matching over 7 bases. The V and J ends lost 3 bases and 2 bases, in that order; junction bases with no gene match: 7. This CDR3 is 15 amino acids long. Looked up from germline, CDR1 is SGHTA and CDR2 is FQGNSA. Here the CDR3 DNA reads TGTGCCAGCAGCTTGGGGCTAGCGGTTACCTACGAGCAGTACTTC. It translates to CASSLGLAVTYEQYF.

J is TRBJ2-3 and V is TRBV7-9, with 7 positions matching TRBD1. The trim removed 6 bases at V and 4 bases at J, leaving 7 bases unmatched. The CDR3 is 14 amino acids. Germline V lookup: CDR1 SEHNR, CDR2 FQNEAQ (reference sequence). CDR3 amino acids: CASSPRQGSDTQYF. In DNA, the CDR3 is TGTGCCAGCAGTCCTCGACAGGGATCAGATACGCAGTATTTT. The full variable domain, rest sourced from reference TRBV7-9 and TRBJ2-3, is DTGVSQNPRHKITKRGQNVTFRCDPISEHNRLYWYRQTLGQGPEFLTYFQNEAQLEKSRLLSDRFSAERPKGSFSTLEIQRTEQGDSAMYLCASSPRQGSDTQYFGPGTRLTVL.

The V gene is TRBV7-2, the J gene TRBJ2-1; D is undetermined. Per germline, CDR1 SGHTA and CDR2 FQGNSA. The V end was cut by 8 bases, the J end by 8 bases, with 16 bases between. The CDR3 extends over 13 amino acids. The CDR3 DNA is TGTGCCAGCGCGTTATCGGTCCAGCATGAGCAGTTCTTC. As protein: CASALSVQHEQFF.